The clone carrying this T cell receptor (beta chain) appeared once. Its matching antigen is unknown. The PCR ran on 60 Vbeta and 13 Jbeta primers. The repertoire was sequenced with immunoSEQ multiplex PCR; TCRdb's copy has only in-frame clones and lacks some. The data contain around 170,000 clones, around 75% of them singletons. CDR3 size: 18 residues. The trim removed 3 bases at V and 2 bases at J, leaving 14 bases unmatched. Per germline, CDR1 SGDLS and CDR2 YYNGEE. This entry belongs to a study of cytomegalovirus exposure and HLA in healthy donors. Overall study: An early release of data contained approximately 85 million unique TCRs, which came from HLA-typed donors. Study-wide findings and caveats: Presence/absence analysis assumed near-uniform sequencing depth across donors.

The origin of this receptor is a man in his forties in good health and CMV-seropositive. The V call is TRBV9, the J call TRBJ2-3; 8 positions match TRBD2. Sequenced material: PBMCs. The CDR3 loop is CASSATLAGTRNTDTQYF. CDR3 DNA sequence: TGTGCCAGCAGCGCAACCTTGGCCGGGACTAGGAACACAGATACGCAGTATTTT.